This T cell receptor (beta chain) was obtained from a study of T cell responses to AZD1222 COVID-19 vaccine. Trimming at V came to 3 bases and at J to 5 bases, leaving 2 bases not matched to a gene. CDR1 is SGHRS, CDR2 YFSETQ, per germline. CDR3 length: 13 amino acids. Using immunoSEQ multiplex PCR, the repertoire was profiled, and TCRdb retains in-frame clones only, with some absent. The repertoire includes roughly 150,000 clones, 93% of them detected once, and about 5.1% sits in the top ten. For this clone: Other DNA variants within this sample encode the same CDR3.

The source of this sequence is an adult in good health. Source: peripheral blood, taken on day 0 of AZD1222 vaccination. This chain links TRBV5-1 with TRBJ2-1, with 7 bases that match TRBD2. This chain's CDR3 is CASSSGTNNEQFF. For the CDR3, the DNA is TGCGCCAGCAGCTCTGGGACTAACAATGAGCAGTTCTTC.